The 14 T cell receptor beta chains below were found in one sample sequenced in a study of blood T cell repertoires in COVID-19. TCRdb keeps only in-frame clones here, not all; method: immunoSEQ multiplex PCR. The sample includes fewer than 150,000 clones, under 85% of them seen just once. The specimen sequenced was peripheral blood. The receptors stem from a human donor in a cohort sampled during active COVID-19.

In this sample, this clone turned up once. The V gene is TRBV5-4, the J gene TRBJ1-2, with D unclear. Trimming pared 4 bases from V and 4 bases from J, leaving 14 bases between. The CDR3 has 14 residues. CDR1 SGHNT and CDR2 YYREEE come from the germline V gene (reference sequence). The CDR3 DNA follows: TGTGCCAGCAGCCCCGGATGGGCCTCCTATGGCTACACCTTC. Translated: CASSPGWASYGYTF.

The CDR3 nucleotides are TGCGCCAGCAGCTCGGGACAGGGGATGAACACTGAAGCTTTCTTT. It codes for CASSSGQGMNTEAFF. The chain links TRBV5-1 to TRBJ1-1; 10 nucleotides align to TRBD1. The J segment lost 0 bases and the V segment lost 3 bases, leaving 2 bases of the junction unmatched. CDR1 and CDR2 (germline): SGHRS, YFSETQ. The CDR3 is made up of 15 amino acids.

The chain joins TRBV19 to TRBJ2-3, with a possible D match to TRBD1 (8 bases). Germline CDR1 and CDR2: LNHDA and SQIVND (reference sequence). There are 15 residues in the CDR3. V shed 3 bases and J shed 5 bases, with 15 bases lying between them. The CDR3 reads CASSIHRGGGDTQYF. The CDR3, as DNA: TGTGCCAGTAGTATTCACAGGGGGGGAGGAGATACGCAGTATTTT.

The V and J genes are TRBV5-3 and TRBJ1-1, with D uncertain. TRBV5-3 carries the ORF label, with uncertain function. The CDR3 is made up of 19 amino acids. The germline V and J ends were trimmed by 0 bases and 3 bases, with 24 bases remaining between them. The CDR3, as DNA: TGTGCCAGAAGCTTGGCCGCTATAAAGGAGAATCCTCTCTACACTGAAGCTTTCTTT. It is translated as CARSLAAIKENPLYTEAFF.

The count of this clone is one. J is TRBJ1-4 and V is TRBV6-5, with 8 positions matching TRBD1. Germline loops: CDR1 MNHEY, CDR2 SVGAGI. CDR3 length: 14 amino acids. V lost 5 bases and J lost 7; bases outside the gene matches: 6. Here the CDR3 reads CASSQTGVREKLFF. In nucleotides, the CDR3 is TGTGCCAGCAGTCAGACAGGGGTACGTGAAAAACTGTTTTTT.

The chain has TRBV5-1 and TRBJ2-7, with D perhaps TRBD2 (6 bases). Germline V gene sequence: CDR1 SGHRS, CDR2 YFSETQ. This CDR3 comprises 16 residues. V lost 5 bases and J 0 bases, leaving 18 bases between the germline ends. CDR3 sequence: CASSFTAGTRSYEQYF. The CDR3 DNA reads TGCGCCAGCAGTTTTACCGCCGGGACTCGCTCCTACGAGCAGTACTTC. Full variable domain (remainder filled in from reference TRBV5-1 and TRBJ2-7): KAGVTQTPRYLIKTRGQQVTLSCSPISGHRSVSWYQQTPGQGLQFLFEYFSETQRNKGNFPGRFSGRQFSNSRSEMNVSTLELGDSALYLCASSFTAGTRSYEQYFGPGTRLTVT.

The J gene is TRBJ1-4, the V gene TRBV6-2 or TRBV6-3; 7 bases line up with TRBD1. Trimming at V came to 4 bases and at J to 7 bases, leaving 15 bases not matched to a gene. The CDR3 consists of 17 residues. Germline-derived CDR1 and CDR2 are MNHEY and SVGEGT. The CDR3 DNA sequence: TGTGCCAGCAGTTTTAGACCTGGACAGGCGGATCCTGAAAAACTGTTTTTT. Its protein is CASSFRPGQADPEKLFF.

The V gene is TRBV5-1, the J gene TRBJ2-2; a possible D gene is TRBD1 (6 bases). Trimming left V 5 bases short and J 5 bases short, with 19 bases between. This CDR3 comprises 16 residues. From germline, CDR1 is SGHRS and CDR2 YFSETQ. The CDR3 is CASSQGPGVETGELFF. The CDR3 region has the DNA TGCGCCAGCAGTCAAGGGCCAGGGGTGGAGACCGGGGAGCTGTTTTTT.

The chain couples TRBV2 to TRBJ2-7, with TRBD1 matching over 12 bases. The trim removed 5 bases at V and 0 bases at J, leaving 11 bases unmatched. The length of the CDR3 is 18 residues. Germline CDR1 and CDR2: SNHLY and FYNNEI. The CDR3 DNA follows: TGTGCCAGCAGTTTAAACCGGGACAGGGGGCGAAGCTCCTACGAGCAGTACTTC. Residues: CASSLNRDRGRSSYEQYF.

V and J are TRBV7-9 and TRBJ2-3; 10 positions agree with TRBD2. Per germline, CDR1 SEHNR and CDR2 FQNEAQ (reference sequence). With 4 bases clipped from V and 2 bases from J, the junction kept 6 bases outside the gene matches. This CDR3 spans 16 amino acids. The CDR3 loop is CASSYTSGAFTDTQYF. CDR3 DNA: TGTGCCAGCAGCTACACTAGCGGGGCGTTCACAGATACGCAGTATTTT.

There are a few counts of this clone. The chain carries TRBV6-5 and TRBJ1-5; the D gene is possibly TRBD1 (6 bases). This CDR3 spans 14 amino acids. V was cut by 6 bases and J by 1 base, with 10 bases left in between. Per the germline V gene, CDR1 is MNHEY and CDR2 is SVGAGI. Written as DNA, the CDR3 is TGTGCCAGCAGGATAACAGGGAGCAATCAGCCCCAGCATTTT. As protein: CASRITGSNQPQHF.

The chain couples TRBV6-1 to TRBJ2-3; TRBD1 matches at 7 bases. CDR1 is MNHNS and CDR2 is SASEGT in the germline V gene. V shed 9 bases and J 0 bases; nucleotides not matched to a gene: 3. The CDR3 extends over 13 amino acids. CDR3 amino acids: CASSTGSTDTQYF. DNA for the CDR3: TGTGCCAGTTCGACAGGGAGCACAGATACGCAGTATTTT.

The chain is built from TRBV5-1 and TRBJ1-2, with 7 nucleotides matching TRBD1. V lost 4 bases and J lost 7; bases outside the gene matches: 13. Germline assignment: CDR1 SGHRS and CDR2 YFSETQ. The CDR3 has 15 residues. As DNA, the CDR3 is TGCGCCAGCAGCCCACGACAGGGACCCTCCCGTGGCTACACCTTC. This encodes CASSPRQGPSRGYTF.

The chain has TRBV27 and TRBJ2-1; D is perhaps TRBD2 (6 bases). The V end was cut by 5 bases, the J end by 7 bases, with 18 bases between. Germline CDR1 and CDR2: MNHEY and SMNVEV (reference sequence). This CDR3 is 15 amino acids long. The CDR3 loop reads CASSRLALGGNEQFF. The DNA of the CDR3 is TGTGCCAGCAGTCGCCTAGCCCTAGGAGGGAATGAGCAGTTCTTC.